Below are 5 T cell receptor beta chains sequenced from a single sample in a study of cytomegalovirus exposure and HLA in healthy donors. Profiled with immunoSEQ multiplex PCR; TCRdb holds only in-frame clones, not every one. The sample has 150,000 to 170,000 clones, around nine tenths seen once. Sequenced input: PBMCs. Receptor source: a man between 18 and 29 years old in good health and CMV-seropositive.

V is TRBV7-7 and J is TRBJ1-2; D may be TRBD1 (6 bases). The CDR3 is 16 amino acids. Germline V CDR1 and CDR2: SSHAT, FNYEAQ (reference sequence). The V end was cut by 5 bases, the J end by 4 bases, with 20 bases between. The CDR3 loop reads CASSTTRGSRGYGYTF. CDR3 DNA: TGTGCCAGCAGCACTACTAGGGGCTCCAGGGGCTATGGCTACACCTTC.

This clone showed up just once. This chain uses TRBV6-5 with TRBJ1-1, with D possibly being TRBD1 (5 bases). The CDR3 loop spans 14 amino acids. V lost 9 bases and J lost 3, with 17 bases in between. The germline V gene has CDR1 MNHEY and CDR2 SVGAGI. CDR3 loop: CASNSQGGYTEAFF. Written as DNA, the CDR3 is TGTGCCAGTAACTCCCAGGGTGGGTACACTGAAGCTTTCTTT.

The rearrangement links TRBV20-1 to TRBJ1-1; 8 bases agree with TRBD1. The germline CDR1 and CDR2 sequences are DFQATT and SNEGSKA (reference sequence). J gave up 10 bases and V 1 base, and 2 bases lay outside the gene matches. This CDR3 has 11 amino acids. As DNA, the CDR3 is TGCAGTGCTAGAGCGGACAGGGTAGCTTTCTTT. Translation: CSARADRVAFF.

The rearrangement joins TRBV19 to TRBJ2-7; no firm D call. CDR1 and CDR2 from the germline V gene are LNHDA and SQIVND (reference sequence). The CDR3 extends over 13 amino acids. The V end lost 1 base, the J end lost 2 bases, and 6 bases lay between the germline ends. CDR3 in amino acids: CASSIVVTYEQYF. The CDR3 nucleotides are TGTGCCAGTAGTATAGTAGTTACCTACGAGCAGTACTTC.

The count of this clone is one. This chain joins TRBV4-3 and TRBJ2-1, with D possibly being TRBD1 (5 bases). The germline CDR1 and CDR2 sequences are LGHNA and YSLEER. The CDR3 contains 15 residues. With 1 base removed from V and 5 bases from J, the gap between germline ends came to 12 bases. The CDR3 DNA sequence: TGCGCCAGCAGCCAAGCGTATGCAGGGAACAATGAGCAGTTCTTC. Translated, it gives CASSQAYAGNNEQFF.